This T cell receptor (beta chain) was sequenced during a study of monozygotic twins with cystic fibrosis. The CDR3 totals 15 residues. V was pared by 1 base and J by 3 bases, with 10 bases between. The germline V gene encodes CDR1 SNHLY and CDR2 FYNNEI. Method: immunoSEQ multiplex PCR; TCRdb's copy keeps in-frame clones and lacks some. Among about 8,000 clones, around 94% were seen once, and the ten largest hold about 0.49%. The rearrangement uses TRBV2 and TRBJ2-1, with D possibly being TRBD1 or TRBD2 (5 bases each). The sequence derives from a boy between 2 and 15 years old with cystic fibrosis. The sequenced sample was blood. CDR3 DNA sequence: TGTGCCAGCAGTGAAGGAGGGGCGGTCTACAATGAGCAGTTCTTC. This gives the protein CASSEGGAVYNEQFF. Drawing the rest from reference TRBV2 and TRBJ2-1, the complete variable domain is EPEVTQTPSHQVTQMGQEVILRCVPISNHLYFYWYRQILGQKVEFLVSFYNNEISEKSEIFDDQFSVERPDGSNFTLKIRSTKLEDSAMYFCASSEGGAVYNEQFFGPGTRLTVL.